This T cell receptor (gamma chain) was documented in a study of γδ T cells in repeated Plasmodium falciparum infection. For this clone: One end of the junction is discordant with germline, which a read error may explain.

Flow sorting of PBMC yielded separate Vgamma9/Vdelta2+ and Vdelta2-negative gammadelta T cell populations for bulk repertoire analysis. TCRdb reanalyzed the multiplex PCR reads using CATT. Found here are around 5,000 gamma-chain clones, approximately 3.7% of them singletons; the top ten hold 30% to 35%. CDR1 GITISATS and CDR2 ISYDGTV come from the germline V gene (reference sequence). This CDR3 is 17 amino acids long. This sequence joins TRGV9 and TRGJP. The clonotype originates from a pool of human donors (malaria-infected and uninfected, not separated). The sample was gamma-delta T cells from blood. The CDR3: CALWDSPRELGKKIKVF. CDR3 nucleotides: TGTGCCTTATGGGATTCCCCAAGGGAGTTGGGCAAAAAAATCAAGGTATTT.